This T cell receptor (beta chain) was sequenced for a study of blood T cell repertoires in COVID-19. Repertoires were generated with immunoSEQ multiplex PCR, while TCRdb's copy carries only in-frame clones and drops some. Altogether roughly 74,000 clones are present, almost 90% being singletons, with the ten largest covering less than 2%. The CDR3 length is 11 residues. CDR1 DFQATT and CDR2 SNEGSKA come from the germline V gene (reference sequence). J was trimmed by 6 bases and V by 3 bases; bases with no gene match: 0. Input material: peripheral blood. The chain uses TRBV20-1 and TRBJ2-3; 7 bases map to TRBD2. The TCR originated in an elderly woman with active or convalescent COVID-19. CDR3: CSASGGDTQYF. Written as DNA, the CDR3 is TGCAGTGCTAGCGGGGGGGATACGCAGTATTTT.